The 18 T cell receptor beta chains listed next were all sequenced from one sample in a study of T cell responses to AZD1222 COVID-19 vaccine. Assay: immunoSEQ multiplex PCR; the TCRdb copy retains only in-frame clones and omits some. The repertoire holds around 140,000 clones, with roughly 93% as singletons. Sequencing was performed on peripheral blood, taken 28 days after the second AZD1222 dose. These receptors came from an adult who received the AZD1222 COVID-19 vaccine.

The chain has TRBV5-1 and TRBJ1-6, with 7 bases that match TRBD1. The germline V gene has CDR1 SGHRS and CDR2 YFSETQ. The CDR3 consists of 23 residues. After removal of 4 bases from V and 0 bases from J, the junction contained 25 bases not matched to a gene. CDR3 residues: CASSPHQNWNTGDLRSYNSPLHF. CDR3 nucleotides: TGCGCCAGCAGCCCACACCAAAACTGGAATACAGGGGATCTGCGCTCCTATAATTCACCCCTCCACTTT.

In DNA form, the CDR3 reads TGTGCCAGCAGTTCTAGGCAGGGGGCTGGCTACACCTTC. Protein: CASSSRQGAGYTF. V gene TRBV6-5 combines with J gene TRBJ1-2; 8 bases line up with TRBD1. The CDR3 is made up of 13 amino acids. Losses at the gene ends were 4 bases for V and 7 bases for J; bases not matched to a gene: 5. Germline CDR1 reads MNHEY; CDR2 reads SVGAGI.

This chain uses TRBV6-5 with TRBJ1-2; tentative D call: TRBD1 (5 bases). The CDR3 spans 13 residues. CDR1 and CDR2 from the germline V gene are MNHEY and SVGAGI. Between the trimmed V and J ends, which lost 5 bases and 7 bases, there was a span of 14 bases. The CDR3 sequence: CASSRQGDIGYTF. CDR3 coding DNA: TGTGCCAGCAGTAGGCAGGGCGACATTGGCTACACCTTC.

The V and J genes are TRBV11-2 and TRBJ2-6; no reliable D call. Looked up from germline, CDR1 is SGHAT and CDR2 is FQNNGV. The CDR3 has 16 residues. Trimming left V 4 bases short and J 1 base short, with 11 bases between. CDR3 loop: CASSSVAQSGANVLTF. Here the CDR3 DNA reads TGTGCCAGCAGCTCGGTCGCTCAGTCTGGGGCCAACGTCCTGACTTTC.

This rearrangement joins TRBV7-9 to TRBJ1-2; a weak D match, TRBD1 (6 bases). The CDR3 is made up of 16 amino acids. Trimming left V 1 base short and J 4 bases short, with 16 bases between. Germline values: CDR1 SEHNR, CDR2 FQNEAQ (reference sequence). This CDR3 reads CASSLVVTGKGYGYTF. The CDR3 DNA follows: TGTGCCAGCAGCTTAGTGGTCACAGGGAAAGGCTATGGCTACACCTTC.

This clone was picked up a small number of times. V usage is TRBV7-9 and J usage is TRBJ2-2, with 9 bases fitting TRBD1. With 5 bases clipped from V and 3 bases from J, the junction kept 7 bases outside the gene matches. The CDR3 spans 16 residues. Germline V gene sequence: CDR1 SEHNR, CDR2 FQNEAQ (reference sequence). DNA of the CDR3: TGTGCCAGCAGCCGGACAGGGGTGGCATACACCGGGGAGCTGTTTTTT. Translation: CASSRTGVAYTGELFF.

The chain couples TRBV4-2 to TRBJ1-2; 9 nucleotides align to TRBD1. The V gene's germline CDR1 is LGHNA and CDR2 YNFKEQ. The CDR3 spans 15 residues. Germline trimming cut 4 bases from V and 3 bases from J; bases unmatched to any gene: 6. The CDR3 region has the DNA TGTGCCAGCAGCCTCGGGACAGGGAAAGACTATGGCTACACCTTC. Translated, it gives CASSLGTGKDYGYTF.

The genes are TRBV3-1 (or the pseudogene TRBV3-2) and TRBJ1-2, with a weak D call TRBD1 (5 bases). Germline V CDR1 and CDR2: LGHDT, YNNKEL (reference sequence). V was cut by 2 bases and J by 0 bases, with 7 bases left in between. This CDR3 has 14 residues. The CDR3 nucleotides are TGTGCCAGCAGCCAATCAGGGTCTAACTATGGCTACACCTTC. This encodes CASSQSGSNYGYTF.

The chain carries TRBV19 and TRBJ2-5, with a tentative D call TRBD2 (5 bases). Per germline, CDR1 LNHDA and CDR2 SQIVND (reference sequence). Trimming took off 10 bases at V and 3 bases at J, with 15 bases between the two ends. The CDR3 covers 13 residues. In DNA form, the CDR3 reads TGTGCCACCAAGGGTCCAGCGGAAGAGACCCAGTACTTC. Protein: CATKGPAEETQYF.

CDR3 residues: CASSQALSRPGGFSGSADTQYF. In nucleotides, the CDR3 is TGTGCCAGCAGCCAAGCCCTTTCTAGACCAGGAGGCTTCTCCGGGTCGGCGGATACGCAGTATTTT. The chain uses TRBV14 and TRBJ2-3; D possibly corresponds to TRBD2 (5 bases). The CDR3 has 22 amino acids. Germline V CDR1 and CDR2: SGHDN, FVKESK. The ends were cut back, 1 base at V and 6 bases at J, with 35 bases in the middle.

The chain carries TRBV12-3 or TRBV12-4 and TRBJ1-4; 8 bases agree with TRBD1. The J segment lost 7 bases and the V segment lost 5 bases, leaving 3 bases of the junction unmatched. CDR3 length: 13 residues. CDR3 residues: CASSAGGGEKLFF. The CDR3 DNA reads TGTGCCAGCAGTGCAGGGGGCGGTGAAAAACTGTTTTTT.

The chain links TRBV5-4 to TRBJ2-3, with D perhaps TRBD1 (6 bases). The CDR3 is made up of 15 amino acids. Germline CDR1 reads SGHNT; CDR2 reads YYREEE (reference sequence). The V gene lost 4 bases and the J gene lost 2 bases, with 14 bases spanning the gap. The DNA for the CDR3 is TGTGCCAGCAGCGCCGGACAGTTACTCACAGATACGCAGTATTTT. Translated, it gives CASSAGQLLTDTQYF.

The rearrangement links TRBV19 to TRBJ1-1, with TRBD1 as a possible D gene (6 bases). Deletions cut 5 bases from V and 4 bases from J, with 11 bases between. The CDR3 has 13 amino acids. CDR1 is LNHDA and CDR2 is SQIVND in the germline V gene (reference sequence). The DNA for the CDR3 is TGTGCCAGTAGTCCAGGGGAGGTCACTGAAGCTTTCTTT. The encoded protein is CASSPGEVTEAFF.

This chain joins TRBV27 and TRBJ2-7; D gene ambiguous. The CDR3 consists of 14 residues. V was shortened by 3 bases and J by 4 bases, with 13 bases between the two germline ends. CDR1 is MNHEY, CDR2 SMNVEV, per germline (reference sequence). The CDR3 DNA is TGTGCCAGCAGTTTCCTTGGGTTGGGTTACGAGCAGTACTTC. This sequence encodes CASSFLGLGYEQYF.

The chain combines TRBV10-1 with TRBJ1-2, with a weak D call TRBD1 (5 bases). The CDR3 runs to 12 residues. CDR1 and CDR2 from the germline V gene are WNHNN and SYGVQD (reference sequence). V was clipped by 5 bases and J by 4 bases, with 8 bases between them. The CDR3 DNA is TGCGCCAGCAGTTCAGACAGCTATGGCTACACCTTC. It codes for CASSSDSYGYTF.

The CDR3 sequence is CASSLGQGTGYGYTF. CDR3 DNA: TGTGCCAGCAGCTTGGGACAGGGTACGGGCTATGGCTACACCTTC. J is TRBJ1-2 and V is TRBV5-6, with 7 bases identical to TRBD1. V trimming: 0 bases; J trimming: 4 bases; junction bases outside the gene matches: 6. Germline-derived CDR1 and CDR2 are SGHDT and YYEEEE. This CDR3 has 15 amino acids. The full variable domain, completed using reference TRBV5-6 and TRBJ1-2, is DAGVTQSPTHLIKTRGQQVTLRCSPKSGHDTVSWYQQALGQGPQFIFQYYEEEERQRGNFPDRFSGHQFPNYSSELNVNALLLGDSALYLCASSLGQGTGYGYTFGSGTRLTVV.

The CDR3 protein is CASSESGRGYEQYF. The CDR3 DNA follows: TGTGCCAGCAGTGAGTCGGGCCGCGGGTACGAGCAGTACTTC. This chain links TRBV25-1 with TRBJ2-7; weak D call: TRBD2 (5 bases). Germline CDR1 MGHDK, CDR2 SYGVNS. The CDR3 has 14 residues. V was cut by 3 bases and J by 4 bases, with 13 bases left in between.

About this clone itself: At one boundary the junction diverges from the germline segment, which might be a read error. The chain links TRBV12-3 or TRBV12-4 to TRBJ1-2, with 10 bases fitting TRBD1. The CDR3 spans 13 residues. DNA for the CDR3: TGTGCCAGCAGCTTAGGACAGGGGGATGGCTACACCTTC. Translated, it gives CASSLGQGDGYTF.